The 29 T cell receptor beta chains listed next were all sequenced from one sample in a study of lymphopenia after photon versus proton radiotherapy. TCRdb's table, derived via immunoSEQ multiplex PCR, lists solely in-frame clones and lacks some. This sample carries about 26,000 clones, 83% of them seen once, and the ten largest clones take 3% to 4%. The material sequenced was peripheral blood, taken from a patient treated with photon-based radiotherapy. Source of these receptors: a woman aged 45-59 years with pancreatic cancer.

This sequence joins TRBV5-1 and TRBJ2-5; a weak D match, TRBD1 (6 bases). Germline CDR1 is SGHRS and CDR2 is YFSETQ. The CDR3 covers 15 residues. Trimming shortened V by 3 bases and J by 2 bases, and 14 bases separated the two germline ends. CDR3 coding DNA: TGCGCCAGCAGCTCTGGGGGACAAGCACAAGAGACCCAGTACTTC. Its translation is CASSSGGQAQETQYF.

The chain uses TRBV30 and TRBJ1-1, with D uncertain. CDR1 GTSNPN and CDR2 SVGIG come from the germline V gene (reference sequence). CDR3 length equals 13 residues. V dropped 0 bases and J dropped 5 bases, with 10 bases sitting between them. CDR3 DNA: TGTGCCTGGAGTGTACGGGCCGAAACTGAAGCTTTCTTT. Encoded protein: CAWSVRAETEAFF.

The CDR3 sequence: CASSVQGNQPQHF. CDR3 nucleotides: TGTGCCAGCAGCGTACAGGGGAATCAGCCCCAGCATTTT. The chain links TRBV11-3 to TRBJ1-5; 7 bases are shared with TRBD1. Germline-derived CDR1 and CDR2 are SGHNT and YENEEA. CDR3 length equals 13 residues. V gave up 5 bases and J gave up 4 bases; unmatched junction bases: 2. The whole variable domain, remainder taken from reference TRBV11-3 and TRBJ1-5, is EAGVVQSPRYKIIEKKQPVAFWCNPISGHNTLYWYLQNLGQGPELLIRYENEEAVDDSQLPKDRFSAERLKGVDSTLKIQPAELGDSAVYLCASSVQGNQPQHFGDGTRLSIL.

Here the CDR3 reads CASSYDSGGSEAFF. DNA of the CDR3: TGTGCCAGCAGCTACGATTCGGGGGGATCTGAAGCTTTCTTT. V gene TRBV7-2 combines with J gene TRBJ1-1; D might be TRBD1 (5 bases). V gave up 4 bases and J gave up 6 bases, with 15 bases separating them. There are 14 residues in the CDR3. Germline assignment: CDR1 SGHTA and CDR2 FQGNSA.

The chain employs TRBV28 and TRBJ1-5; unclear D gene. Germline V CDR1 and CDR2: MDHEN, SYDVKM. The CDR3 totals 14 residues. Trimming pared 4 bases from V and 7 bases from J, leaving 14 bases between. The CDR3 DNA reads as TGTGCCAGCAGTTCAAACCTCCGTAGGCAGCCCCAGCATTTT. Translating gives CASSSNLRRQPQHF.

In this sample, this clone turned up once. The chain combines TRBV6-6 with TRBJ2-1; TRBD1 matches 10 bases. V lost 8 bases to trimming and J lost 7 bases; unmatched junction nucleotides: 5. Germline CDR1 reads MNHNY; CDR2 reads SVGAGI (reference sequence). The CDR3 covers 13 residues. CDR3 region: CASGGDRGNEQFF. For the CDR3, the DNA is TGTGCCAGCGGGGGGGACAGGGGTAATGAGCAGTTCTTC.

The rearrangement links TRBV7-9 to TRBJ1-1; 7 bases line up with TRBD1. J lost 4 bases, V lost 7 bases, and 9 bases had no gene match. Germline-derived CDR1 and CDR2 are SEHNR and FQNEAQ (reference sequence). The CDR3 totals 14 residues. CDR3 amino acids: CASITTGLGTEAFF. The CDR3 coding sequence is TGTGCCAGCATCACGACAGGGTTGGGCACTGAAGCTTTCTTT.

The V gene is TRBV9, the J gene TRBJ2-6; D unclear. Germline values: CDR1 SGDLS, CDR2 YYNGEE. V lost 0 bases, J lost 4 bases, and 11 bases lay in between. This CDR3 has 16 amino acids. Here the CDR3 reads CASSVVRASGANVLTF. In nucleotides, the CDR3 is TGTGCCAGCAGCGTAGTAAGGGCCTCGGGGGCCAACGTCCTGACTTTC.

The rearrangement links TRBV18 to TRBJ2-3; 8 bases match TRBD2. V was pared by 4 bases and J by 6 bases, with 0 bases of the junction left unmatched. The CDR3 is made up of 12 amino acids. Germline V lookup: CDR1 KGHSH, CDR2 LQKENI. CDR3 DNA: TGTGCCAGCTCACGACTAGCGGATACGCAGTATTTT. Protein sequence: CASSRLADTQYF.

V is TRBV14 and J is TRBJ2-2; TRBD1 or TRBD2 may be the D gene (7 bases each). CDR1 SGHDN and CDR2 FVKESK come from the germline V gene. The CDR3 length is 17 residues. V lost 0 bases to trimming and J lost 5 bases, with 16 bases between them. Here the CDR3 reads CASSQETRQGGTGELFF. DNA of the CDR3: TGTGCCAGCAGCCAAGAAACGAGACAGGGAGGGACCGGGGAGCTGTTTTTT.

The chain carries TRBV11-3 and TRBJ2-2, with 8 positions matching TRBD1. The ends lost 5 bases at V and 1 base at J; junction bases unmatched: 3. Germline CDR1 SGHNT, CDR2 YENEEA. The CDR3 sequence is 15 residues long. The CDR3 DNA is TGTGCCAGCAGCCCCGGGACAGGGAACACCGGGGAGCTGTTTTTT. It specifies CASSPGTGNTGELFF.

V and J are TRBV4-3 and TRBJ2-3; D is possibly TRBD2 (6 bases). V lost 2 bases and J lost 0, with 15 bases in between. Germline CDR1 and CDR2: LGHNA and YSLEER. CDR3 length equals 17 residues. The CDR3: CASSQWRAGPSTDTQYF. CDR3 coding DNA: TGCGCCAGCAGCCAATGGAGGGCAGGCCCAAGCACAGATACGCAGTATTTT.

The V and J genes are TRBV28 and TRBJ1-2; possibly TRBD1 for D (5 bases). Germline V gene data show CDR1 as MDHEN and CDR2 as SYDVKM. The CDR3 is made up of 13 amino acids. The V gene lost 4 bases and the J gene lost 8 bases, with 14 bases spanning the gap. The CDR3 spells CASSSIQGTGYTF. In DNA form, the CDR3 reads TGTGCCAGCAGTTCGATCCAGGGAACCGGCTACACCTTC.

This chain connects TRBV6-6 to TRBJ1-5; D might be TRBD1 (5 bases). CDR1 is MNHNY, CDR2 SVGAGI, per germline (reference sequence). V shed 2 bases and J shed 8 bases, with 16 bases lying between them. The CDR3 totals 15 residues. The CDR3 bases are TGTGCCAGCAGTTACGGACGGGGGATTGACGAGCCCCAGCATTTT. This translates into CASSYGRGIDEPQHF.

Written as DNA, the CDR3 is TGTGCCAGCGGAGAAGACAGGCAAGAGACCCAGTACTTC. Its protein is CASGEDRQETQYF. The rearrangement links TRBV9 to TRBJ2-5, with D tentatively TRBD1 (6 bases). The germline CDR1 and CDR2 sequences are SGDLS and YYNGEE. The CDR3 has 13 amino acids. Deletions cut 7 bases from V and 2 bases from J, with 12 bases between.

In this sample, this clone turned up a few times. The chain has TRBV25-1 and TRBJ2-3; TRBD1 is a possible D gene (6 bases). Germline CDR1 is MGHDK and CDR2 is SYGVNS. The V end was cut by 5 bases, the J end by 6 bases, with 12 bases between. This CDR3 contains 13 residues. CDR3 coding DNA: TGTGCCAGCAGTATTGGACAGCCCGATACGCAGTATTTT. Translated, it gives CASSIGQPDTQYF.

The chain couples TRBV27 to TRBJ1-5; 7 nucleotides match TRBD1. Germline CDR1 MNHEY, CDR2 SMNVEV (reference sequence). V trimming: 4 bases; J trimming: 11 bases; junction bases outside the gene matches: 14. This CDR3 comprises 15 residues. The CDR3 loop is CASSSGDSRSGAQHF. The CDR3 DNA reads TGTGCCAGCAGTTCAGGGGACAGCCGCTCGGGAGCCCAGCATTTT.

The V call is TRBV5-1, the J call TRBJ1-1; D remains unclear. The CDR3 totals 14 residues. The V end lost 1 base, the J end lost 3 bases, and 10 bases lay between the germline ends. Germline V CDR1 and CDR2: SGHRS, YFSETQ. The CDR3 spells CASSLPGSHTEAFF. For the CDR3, the DNA is TGCGCCAGCAGCTTGCCCGGGTCCCACACTGAAGCTTTCTTT. Full variable domain (remainder filled in from reference TRBV5-1 and TRBJ1-1): KAGVTQTPRYLIKTRGQQVTLSCSPISGHRSVSWYQQTPGQGLQFLFEYFSETQRNKGNFPGRFSGRQFSNSRSEMNVSTLELGDSALYLCASSLPGSHTEAFFGQGTRLTVV.

This chain links TRBV28 with TRBJ2-7; a weak D match, TRBD1 (5 bases). V was pared by 9 bases and J by 4 bases, with 13 bases between. CDR3 length: 12 residues. Germline V gene sequence: CDR1 MDHEN, CDR2 SYDVKM. CDR3 sequence: CASKTGRYEQYF. CDR3 in DNA: TGTGCCAGTAAAACAGGCCGGTACGAGCAGTACTTC.

V and J are TRBV7-8 and TRBJ2-6; D unresolved. V was shortened by 6 bases and J by 1 base, with 10 bases between the two germline ends. The CDR3 runs 15 residues. The germline V gene has CDR1 SGHVS and CDR2 FQNEAQ. The CDR3 reads CASRLSTSGANVLTF. The DNA of the CDR3 is TGTGCCAGCAGACTGAGTACGTCTGGGGCCAACGTCCTGACTTTC.

The chain employs TRBV28 and TRBJ1-1, with 7 bases aligning to TRBD1. Looked up from germline, CDR1 is MDHEN and CDR2 is SYDVKM. The CDR3 extends over 14 amino acids. With 6 bases clipped from V and 3 bases from J, the junction kept 7 bases outside the gene matches. The CDR3 DNA follows: TGTGCCAGCAGGGCTAGACAGGGTTACACTGAAGCTTTCTTT. This sequence encodes CASRARQGYTEAFF.

The chain couples TRBV18 to TRBJ1-2, with a tentative D call TRBD1 (5 bases). The CDR3 loop spans 13 amino acids. V was trimmed by 4 bases and J by 8 bases, leaving 14 bases between them. Germline-derived CDR1 and CDR2 are KGHSH and LQKENI. For the CDR3, the DNA is TGTGCCAGCTCACTTGGTGGGGGTGGCGGCTACACCTTC. It codes for CASSLGGGGGYTF.

The chain links TRBV7-9 to TRBJ1-1; TRBD1 aligns across 8 bases. Unmatched junction bases numbered 8, after V lost 4 bases and J lost 7 bases. Germline-derived CDR1 and CDR2 are SEHNR and FQNEAQ (reference sequence). The CDR3 is 14 residues long. Written as DNA, the CDR3 is TGTGCCAGCAGCTCGCCACGGACAGGGCTTGAAGCTTTCTTT. Translating gives CASSSPRTGLEAFF. Complete variable domain (other parts from reference TRBV7-9 and TRBJ1-1): DTGVSQNPRHKITKRGQNVTFRCDPISEHNRLYWYRQTLGQGPEFLTYFQNEAQLEKSRLLSDRFSAERPKGSFSTLEIQRTEQGDSAMYLCASSSPRTGLEAFFGQGTRLTVV.

The chain uses TRBV4-1 and TRBJ1-5; 7 bases are shared with TRBD1. The CDR3 runs to 15 residues. The trim removed 5 bases at V and 5 bases at J, leaving 9 bases unmatched. The germline CDR1 and CDR2 sequences are MGHRA and YSYEKL. The CDR3 loop is CASSDRQGSDQPQHF. The CDR3 DNA sequence: TGCGCCAGCAGCGACCGACAGGGCAGCGATCAGCCCCAGCATTTT.

The V and J genes are TRBV6-5 and TRBJ2-1, with D perhaps TRBD1 (6 bases). The CDR3 consists of 14 residues. V gave up 6 bases and J gave up 8 bases, with 17 bases separating them. The germline V gene has CDR1 MNHEY and CDR2 SVGAGI. The CDR3: CASRLRGPSHEQFF. The CDR3 DNA sequence: TGTGCCAGCAGACTCAGGGGACCCTCGCATGAGCAGTTCTTC.

The rearrangement uses TRBV29-1 and TRBJ2-7; a weak D match, TRBD2 (5 bases). This CDR3 contains 13 residues. Trimming left V 0 bases short and J 0 bases short, with 6 bases between. CDR1 and CDR2 (germline): SQVTM, ANQGSEA. CDR3 in amino acids: CSVEDSASYEQYF. DNA for the CDR3: TGCAGCGTTGAAGATAGCGCCTCCTACGAGCAGTACTTC.

A word on this clone: The sample holds other DNA sequences that translate to the same CDR3. The chain is built from TRBV29-1 and TRBJ2-1, with 15 bases aligning to TRBD2. Germline V lookup: CDR1 SQVTM, CDR2 ANQGSEA. V was clipped by 5 bases and J by 0 bases; unmatched bases: 5. This CDR3 region has 17 residues. The CDR3 is CSVQGLAGGSSYNEQFF. The CDR3 coding sequence is TGCAGCGTTCAGGGACTAGCGGGAGGAAGCTCCTACAATGAGCAGTTCTTC.

V and J are TRBV19 and TRBJ1-5; D gene uncertain. CDR1 LNHDA and CDR2 SQIVND come from the germline V gene (reference sequence). The CDR3 is 15 amino acids. Trimming removed 4 bases from V and 0 bases from J, with 10 bases in between. CDR3 DNA sequence: TGTGCCAGTAGTAGTTTCGCCGATAGCAATCAGCCCCAGCATTTT. It is translated as CASSSFADSNQPQHF.

The V gene is TRBV28, the J gene TRBJ2-1; 14 bases are shared with TRBD2. Trimming cost V 5 bases and J 6 bases; bases outside gene matches: 3. Germline V gene lookup returns CDR1 MDHEN and CDR2 SYDVKM. This CDR3 has 15 amino acids. Written as DNA, the CDR3 is TGTGCCAGCAGTGCGGGACTAGCGGGAGTCAATGAGCAGTTCTTC. Translation: CASSAGLAGVNEQFF. Supplemented by reference TRBV28 and TRBJ2-1, the full variable domain reads DVKVTQSSRYLVKRTGEKVFLECVQDMDHENMFWYRQDPGLGLRLIYFSYDVKMKEKGDIPEGYSVSREKKERFSLILESASTNQTSMYLCASSAGLAGVNEQFFGPGTRLTVL.